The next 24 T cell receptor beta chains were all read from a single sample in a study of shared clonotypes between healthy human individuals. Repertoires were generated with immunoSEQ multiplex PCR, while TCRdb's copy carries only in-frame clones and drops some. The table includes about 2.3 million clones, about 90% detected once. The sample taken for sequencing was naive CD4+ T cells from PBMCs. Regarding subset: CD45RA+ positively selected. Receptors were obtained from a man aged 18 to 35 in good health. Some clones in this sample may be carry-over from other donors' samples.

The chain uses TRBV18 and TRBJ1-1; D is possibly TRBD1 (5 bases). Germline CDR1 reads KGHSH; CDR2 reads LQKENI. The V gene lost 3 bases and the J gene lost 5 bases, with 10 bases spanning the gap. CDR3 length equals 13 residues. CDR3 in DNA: TGTGCCAGCTCACCGCCCCCAGGGACTGAAGCTTTCTTT. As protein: CASSPPPGTEAFF.

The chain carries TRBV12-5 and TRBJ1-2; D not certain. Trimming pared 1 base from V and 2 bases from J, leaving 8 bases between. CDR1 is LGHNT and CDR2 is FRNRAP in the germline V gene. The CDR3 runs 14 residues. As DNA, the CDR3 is TGTGCTAGTGGTTTGGCCGGGCTCAACTATGGCTACACCTTC. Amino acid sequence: CASGLAGLNYGYTF.

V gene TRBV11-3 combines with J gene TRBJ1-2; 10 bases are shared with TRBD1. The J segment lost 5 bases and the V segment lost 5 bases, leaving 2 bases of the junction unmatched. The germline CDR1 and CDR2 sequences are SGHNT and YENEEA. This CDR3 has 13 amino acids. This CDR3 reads CASSRTGGYGYTF. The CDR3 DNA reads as TGTGCCAGCAGCCGGACAGGGGGGTATGGCTACACCTTC.

The CDR3 nucleotides read TGTGCCAGCAGTCCTTGGGGGCAGGGGAACTATGGCTACACCTTC. As protein: CASSPWGQGNYGYTF. The J gene is TRBJ1-2, the V gene TRBV28; D is possibly TRBD1 (6 bases). Germline-derived CDR1 and CDR2 are MDHEN and SYDVKM. V lost 5 bases and J 2 bases, leaving 15 bases between the germline ends. The length of the CDR3 is 15 residues.

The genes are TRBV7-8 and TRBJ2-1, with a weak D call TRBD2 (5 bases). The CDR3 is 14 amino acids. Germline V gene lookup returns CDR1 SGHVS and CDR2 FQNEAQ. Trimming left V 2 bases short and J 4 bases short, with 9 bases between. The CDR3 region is CASSLLALYNEQFF. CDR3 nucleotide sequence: TGTGCCAGCAGCTTACTAGCCCTTTACAATGAGCAGTTCTTC. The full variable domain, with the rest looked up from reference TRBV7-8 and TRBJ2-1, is GAGVSQSPRYKVAKRGQDVALRCDPISGHVSLFWYQQALGQGPEFLTYFQNEAQLDKSGLPSDRFFAERPEGSVSTLKIQRTQQEDSAVYLCASSLLALYNEQFFGPGTRLTVL.

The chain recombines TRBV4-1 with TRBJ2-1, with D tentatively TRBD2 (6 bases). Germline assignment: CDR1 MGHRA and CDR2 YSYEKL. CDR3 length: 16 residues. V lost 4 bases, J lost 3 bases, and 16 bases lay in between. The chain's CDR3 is CASSPSPSASYNEQFF. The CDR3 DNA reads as TGCGCCAGCAGCCCTTCCCCTAGCGCCAGCTACAATGAGCAGTTCTTC.

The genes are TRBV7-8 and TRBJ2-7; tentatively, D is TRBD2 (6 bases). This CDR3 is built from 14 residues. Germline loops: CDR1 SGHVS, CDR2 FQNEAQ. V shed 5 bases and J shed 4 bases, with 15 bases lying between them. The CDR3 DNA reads TGTGCCAGCAGCCGGGAGAGGGGACCTTACGAGCAGTACTTC. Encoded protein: CASSRERGPYEQYF.

CDR3: CASSRRTSGTYEQYF. CDR3 DNA: TGTGCCAGCAGCAGAAGGACTAGCGGTACCTACGAGCAGTACTTC. V is TRBV5-4 and J is TRBJ2-7; 10 nucleotides line up with TRBD2. The germline CDR1 and CDR2 sequences are SGHNT and YYREEE (reference sequence). CDR3 length: 15 residues. V was clipped by 4 bases and J by 2 bases; unmatched bases: 6.

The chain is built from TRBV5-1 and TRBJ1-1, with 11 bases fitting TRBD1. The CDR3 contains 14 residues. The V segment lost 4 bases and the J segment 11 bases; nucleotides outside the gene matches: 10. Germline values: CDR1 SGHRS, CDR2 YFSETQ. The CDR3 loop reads CASSRGQGAGWAFF. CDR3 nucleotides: TGCGCCAGCAGCCGCGGACAGGGGGCAGGATGGGCTTTCTTT.

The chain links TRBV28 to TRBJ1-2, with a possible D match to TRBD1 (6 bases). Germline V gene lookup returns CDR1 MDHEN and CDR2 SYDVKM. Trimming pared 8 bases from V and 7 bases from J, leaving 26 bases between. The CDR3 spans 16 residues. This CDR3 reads CASAIGGGQALGGYTF. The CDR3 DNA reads TGTGCCAGCGCGATAGGCGGGGGGCAGGCATTGGGTGGCTACACCTTC.

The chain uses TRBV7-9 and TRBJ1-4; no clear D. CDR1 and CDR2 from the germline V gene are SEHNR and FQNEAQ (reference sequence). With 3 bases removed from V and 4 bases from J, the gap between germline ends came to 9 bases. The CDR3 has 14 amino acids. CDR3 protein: CASSFGQINEKLFF. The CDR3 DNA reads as TGTGCCAGCAGCTTCGGGCAGATTAATGAAAAACTGTTTTTT.

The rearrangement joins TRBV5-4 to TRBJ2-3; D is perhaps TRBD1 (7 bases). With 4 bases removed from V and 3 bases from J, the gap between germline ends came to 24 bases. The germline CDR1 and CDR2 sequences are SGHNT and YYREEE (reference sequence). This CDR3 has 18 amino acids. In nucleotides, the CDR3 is TGTGCCAGCAGCCTCACCCTTACAGGGGCCGCGGGGACAGATACGCAGTATTTT. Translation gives CASSLTLTGAAGTDTQYF.

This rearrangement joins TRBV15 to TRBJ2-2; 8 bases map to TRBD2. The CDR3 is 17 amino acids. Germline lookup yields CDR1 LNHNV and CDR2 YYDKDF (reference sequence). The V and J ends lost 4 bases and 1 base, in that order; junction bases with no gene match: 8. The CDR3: CATSISLAGLNTGELFF. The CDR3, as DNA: TGTGCCACCAGCATCAGCTTAGCGGGGCTGAACACCGGGGAGCTGTTTTTT.

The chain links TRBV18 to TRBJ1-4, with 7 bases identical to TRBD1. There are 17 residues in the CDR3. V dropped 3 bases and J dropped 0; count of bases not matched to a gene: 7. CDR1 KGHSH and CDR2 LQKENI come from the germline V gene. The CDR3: CASSPDRAPATNEKLFF. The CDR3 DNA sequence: TGTGCCAGCTCACCCGACAGGGCCCCAGCAACTAATGAAAAACTGTTTTTT.

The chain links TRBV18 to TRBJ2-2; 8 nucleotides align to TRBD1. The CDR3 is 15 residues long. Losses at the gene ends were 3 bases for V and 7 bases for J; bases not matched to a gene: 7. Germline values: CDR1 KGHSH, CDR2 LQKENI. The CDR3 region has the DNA TGTGCCAGCTCACCTAGACAGGGGCGGTTCGGGGAGCTGTTTTTT. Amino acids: CASSPRQGRFGELFF. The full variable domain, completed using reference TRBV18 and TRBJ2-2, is NAGVMQNPRHLVRRRGQEARLRCSPMKGHSHVYWYRQLPEEGLKFMVYLQKENIIDESGMPKERFSAEFPKEGPSILRIQQVVRGDSAAYFCASSPRQGRFGELFFGEGSRLTVL.

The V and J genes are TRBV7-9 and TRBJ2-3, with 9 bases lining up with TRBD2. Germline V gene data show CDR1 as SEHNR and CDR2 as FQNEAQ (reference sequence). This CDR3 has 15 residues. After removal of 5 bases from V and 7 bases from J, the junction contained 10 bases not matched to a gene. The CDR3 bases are TGTGCCAGCAGCCCCTTGGGCGGGAGGGGGAATACGCAGTATTTT. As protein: CASSPLGGRGNTQYF.

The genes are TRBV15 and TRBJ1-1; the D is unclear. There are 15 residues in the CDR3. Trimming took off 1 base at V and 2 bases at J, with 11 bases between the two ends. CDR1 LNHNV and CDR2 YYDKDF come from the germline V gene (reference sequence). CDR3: CATSRASAANTEAFF. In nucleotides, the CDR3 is TGTGCCACCAGCAGAGCGTCGGCAGCCAACACTGAAGCTTTCTTT. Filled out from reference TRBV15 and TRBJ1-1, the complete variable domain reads DAMVIQNPRYQVTQFGKPVTLSCSQTLNHNVMYWYQQKSSQAPKLLFHYYDKDFNNEADTPDNFQSRRPNTSFCFLDIRSPGLGDTAMYLCATSRASAANTEAFFGQGTRLTVV.

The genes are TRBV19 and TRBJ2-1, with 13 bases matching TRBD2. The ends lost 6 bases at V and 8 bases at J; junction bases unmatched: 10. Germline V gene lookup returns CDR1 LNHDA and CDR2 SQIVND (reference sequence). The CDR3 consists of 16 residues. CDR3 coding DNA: TGTGCCAGTAGGGCCGTACTAGCGGGAGGGCCTGATGAGCAGTTCTTC. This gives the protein CASRAVLAGGPDEQFF.

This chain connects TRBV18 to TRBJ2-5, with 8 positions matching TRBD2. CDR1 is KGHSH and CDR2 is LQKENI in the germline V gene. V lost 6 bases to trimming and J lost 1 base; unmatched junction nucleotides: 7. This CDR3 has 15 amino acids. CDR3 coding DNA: TGTGCCAGCTCGAGGCTAGCGGGCCTCCAAGAGACCCAGTACTTC. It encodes CASSRLAGLQETQYF.

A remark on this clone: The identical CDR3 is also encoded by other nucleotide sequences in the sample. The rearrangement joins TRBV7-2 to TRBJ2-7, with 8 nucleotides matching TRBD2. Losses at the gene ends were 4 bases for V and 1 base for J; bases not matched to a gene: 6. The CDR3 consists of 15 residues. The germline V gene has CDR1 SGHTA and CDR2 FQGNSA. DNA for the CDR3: TGTGCCAGCAGCTCGGTAGCGGGAACTTCCTACGAGCAGTACTTC. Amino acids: CASSSVAGTSYEQYF.

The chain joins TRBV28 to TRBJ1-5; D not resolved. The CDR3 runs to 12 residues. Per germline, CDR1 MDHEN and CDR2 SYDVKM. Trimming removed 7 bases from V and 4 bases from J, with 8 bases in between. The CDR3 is CASTGLNQPQHF. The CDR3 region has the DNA TGTGCCAGCACGGGCCTAAATCAGCCCCAGCATTTT.

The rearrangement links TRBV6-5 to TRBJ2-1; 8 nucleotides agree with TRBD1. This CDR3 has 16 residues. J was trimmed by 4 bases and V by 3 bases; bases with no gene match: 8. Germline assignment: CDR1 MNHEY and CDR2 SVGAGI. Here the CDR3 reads CASSYRRTGSYNEQFF. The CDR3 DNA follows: TGTGCCAGCAGTTATCGGAGGACAGGGAGTTACAATGAGCAGTTCTTC.

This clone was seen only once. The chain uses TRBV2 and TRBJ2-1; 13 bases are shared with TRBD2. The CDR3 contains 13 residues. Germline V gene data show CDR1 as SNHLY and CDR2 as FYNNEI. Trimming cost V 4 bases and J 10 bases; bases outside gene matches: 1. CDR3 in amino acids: CASSAGLAGEQFF. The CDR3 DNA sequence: TGTGCCAGCAGTGCGGGACTAGCGGGGGAGCAGTTCTTC.

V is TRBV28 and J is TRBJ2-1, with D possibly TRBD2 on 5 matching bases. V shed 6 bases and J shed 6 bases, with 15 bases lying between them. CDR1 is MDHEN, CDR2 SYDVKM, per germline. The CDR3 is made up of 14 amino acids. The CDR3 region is CASRTPGSINEQFF. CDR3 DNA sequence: TGTGCCAGCAGGACCCCGGGGTCGATCAATGAGCAGTTCTTC. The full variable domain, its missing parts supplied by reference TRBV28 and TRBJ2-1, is DVKVTQSSRYLVKRTGEKVFLECVQDMDHENMFWYRQDPGLGLRLIYFSYDVKMKEKGDIPEGYSVSREKKERFSLILESASTNQTSMYLCASRTPGSINEQFFGPGTRLTVL.